Each of the 13 T cell receptor beta chains below was sequenced from the same sample in a study of cytomegalovirus exposure and HLA in healthy donors. This PCR relied on a set of 60 Vbeta primers and 13 Jbeta primers. Clones were read by immunoSEQ multiplex PCR, and TCRdb kept only the in-frame ones, dropping some. Its listing shows some 76,000 clones. The material sequenced was PBMCs. Source of these receptors: a man aged 40-55 years in good health and CMV-seronegative.

The chain is built from TRBV30 and TRBJ1-4, with 11 bases lining up with TRBD1. Per germline, CDR1 GTSNPN and CDR2 SVGIG (reference sequence). V dropped 5 bases and J dropped 7; count of bases not matched to a gene: 3. This CDR3 contains 13 residues. The CDR3 sequence: CAWGTGGGEKLFF. The CDR3 nucleotides read TGTGCCTGGGGGACAGGGGGAGGTGAAAAACTGTTTTTT. The whole variable domain, filled in from reference TRBV30 and TRBJ1-4, reads SQTIHQWPATLVQPVGSPLSLECTVEGTSNPNLYWYRQAAGRGLQLLFYSVGIGQISSEVPQNLSASRPQDRQFILSSKKLLLSDSGFYLCAWGTGGGEKLFFGSGTQLSVL.

This CDR3 reads CASSLARGLAGSEQYF. The DNA of the CDR3 is TGTGCCAGCAGCTTGGCTAGGGGACTAGCGGGATCGGAGCAGTACTTC. The V call is TRBV5-4, the J call TRBJ2-7; 13 bases line up with TRBD2. This CDR3 spans 16 amino acids. The germline CDR1 and CDR2 sequences are SGHNT and YYREEE (reference sequence). Trimming removed 0 bases from V and 7 bases from J; junction bases left unmatched: 7.

The chain carries TRBV5-4 and TRBJ2-7, with 8 bases that match TRBD1. The CDR3 sequence is 14 residues long. Germline assignment: CDR1 SGHNT and CDR2 YYREEE (reference sequence). The V and J ends lost 0 bases and 7 bases, in that order; junction bases with no gene match: 6. DNA of the CDR3: TGTGCCAGCAGCTTGGTTCAGGGGGCCGGGGAGCAGTACTTC. Protein product: CASSLVQGAGEQYF.

The chain uses TRBV6-5 and TRBJ1-5, with 8 bases lining up with TRBD1. The V and J ends lost 6 bases and 4 bases, in that order; junction bases with no gene match: 8. From germline, CDR1 is MNHEY and CDR2 SVGAGI. The length of the CDR3 is 15 residues. In DNA form, the CDR3 reads TGTGCCAGCAGCCCCGAGACAGGGGTTAATCAGCCCCAGCATTTT. Its protein is CASSPETGVNQPQHF.

This chain connects TRBV2 to TRBJ2-5; D perhaps matches TRBD2 (5 bases). The J call may be wrong; the DNA end is better matched by TRBJ2-7. The CDR3 has 13 amino acids. The V gene's germline CDR1 is SNHLY and CDR2 FYNNEI. The CDR3 reads CASIAAVNYEQYF. The CDR3 nucleotides are TGTGCCAGCATCGCAGCGGTCAACTACGAGCAGTACTTC.

The rearrangement joins TRBV18 to TRBJ2-3, with a possible D match to TRBD1 (6 bases). Germline V gives CDR1 KGHSH, CDR2 LQKENI. The germline V and J ends were trimmed by 2 bases and 3 bases, with 12 bases remaining between them. There are 15 residues in the CDR3. The CDR3 is CASSPGGAGTDTQYF. The CDR3, as DNA: TGTGCCAGCTCACCAGGGGGCGCCGGGACAGATACGCAGTATTTT.

The J gene is TRBJ2-3, the V gene TRBV30; D remains ambiguous. CDR3 length: 14 residues. In germline, CDR1 is GTSNPN, CDR2 SVGIG (reference sequence). The ends were cut back, 1 base at V and 6 bases at J, with 14 bases in the middle. The CDR3 bases are TGTGCCTGGAGTGGTGGTATTTCGGAGGATACGCAGTATTTT. Encoded protein: CAWSGGISEDTQYF.

The CDR3 reads CASSQVPLSGANVLTF. CDR3 DNA sequence: TGCGCCAGCAGCCAAGTCCCCTTATCTGGGGCCAACGTCCTGACTTTC. The chain is built from TRBV4-1 and TRBJ2-6; D ambiguous. The germline V gene has CDR1 MGHRA and CDR2 YSYEKL. The V and J ends lost 1 base and 1 base respectively, with 8 bases between them. This CDR3 comprises 16 residues.

The chain recombines TRBV5-1 with TRBJ2-5; 8 bases are a match to TRBD2. Germline loops: CDR1 SGHRS, CDR2 YFSETQ. The length of the CDR3 is 14 residues. V shed 4 bases, J shed 5 bases, and the junction held 7 bases outside the gene matches. The CDR3 region is CASSKGLGPETQYF. DNA for the CDR3: TGCGCCAGCAGCAAGGGACTAGGCCCGGAGACCCAGTACTTC.

The chain joins TRBV28 to TRBJ1-1; 9 bases map to TRBD1. The CDR3 totals 16 residues. After removal of 3 bases from V and 1 base from J, the junction contained 6 bases not matched to a gene. From germline, CDR1 is MDHEN and CDR2 SYDVKM. DNA of the CDR3: TGTGCCAGCAGTTTGATTTACAGGGGGCGGAACACTGAAGCTTTCTTT. It specifies CASSLIYRGRNTEAFF.

This chain connects TRBV7-8 to TRBJ2-7; 11 nucleotides line up with TRBD2. Germline V lookup: CDR1 SGHVS, CDR2 FQNEAQ. V lost 5 bases and J lost 0; bases outside the gene matches: 12. The CDR3 is 18 residues long. DNA of the CDR3: TGTGCCAGCAGCCTAGGTCCCGGGACTAGCGGCCGCTCCTACGAGCAGTACTTC. Its translation is CASSLGPGTSGRSYEQYF.

V is TRBV12-5 and J is TRBJ2-2, with 9 bases fitting TRBD1. This CDR3 contains 17 residues. V trimming: 6 bases; J trimming: 4 bases; junction bases outside the gene matches: 12. CDR1 is LGHNT and CDR2 is FRNRAP in the germline V gene. The CDR3 is CASGLITGGVGTGELFF. The CDR3 DNA reads as TGTGCTAGTGGCCTCATAACAGGGGGCGTCGGCACCGGGGAGCTGTTTTTT.

This chain uses TRBV29-1 with TRBJ1-2; 7 bases line up with TRBD1. Germline V lookup: CDR1 SQVTM, CDR2 ANQGSEA. The V and J ends lost 6 bases and 3 bases, in that order; junction bases with no gene match: 7. The CDR3 is 13 residues long. Here the CDR3 reads CSVKQGWDYGYTF. The CDR3 DNA reads TGCAGCGTCAAACAGGGGTGGGACTATGGCTACACCTTC.